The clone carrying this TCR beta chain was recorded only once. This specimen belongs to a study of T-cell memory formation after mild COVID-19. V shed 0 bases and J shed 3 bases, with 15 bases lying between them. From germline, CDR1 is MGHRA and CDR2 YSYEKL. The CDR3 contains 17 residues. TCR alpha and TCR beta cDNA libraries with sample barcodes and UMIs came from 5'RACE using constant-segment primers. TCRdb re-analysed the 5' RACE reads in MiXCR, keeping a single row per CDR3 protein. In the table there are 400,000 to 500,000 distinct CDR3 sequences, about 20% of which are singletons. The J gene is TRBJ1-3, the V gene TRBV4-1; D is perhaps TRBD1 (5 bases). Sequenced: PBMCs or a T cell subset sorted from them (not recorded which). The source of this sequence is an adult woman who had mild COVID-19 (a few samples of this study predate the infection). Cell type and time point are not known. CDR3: CASSQEAGGDYGNTIYF. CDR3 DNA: TGCGCCAGCAGCCAAGAGGCCGGGGGAGATTATGGAAACACCATATATTTT.